These T cell receptor beta chains were read from a single sample in a study of blood T cell repertoires in COVID-19. Only in-frame clones appear in the TCRdb table, and some are missing; sequencing was by immunoSEQ multiplex PCR. This sample has a few hundred thousand clones; approximately 84% occur once, and the top ten carry roughly 1%. The sequenced material came from PBMCs or T cells enriched from blood (not recorded which). These TCRs come from a woman aged 25-40 years who had recovered from COVID-19. Both conserved end residues are part of each CDR3. The order of the fields is V gene, J gene, clone size, D gene, CDR3 protein, CDR3 DNA. D genes are given only for firm matches. Size values are once, few and many counts, or a class for expanded clones, and some rows have none.

TRBV6-5	TRBJ1-2	NA	TRBD1	CASSYDATGVGYTF	TGTGCCAGCAGTTACGATGCGACAGGGGTGGGCTACACCTTC
TRBV5-5	TRBJ1-2	once	NA	CASSPDTYGYTF	TGTGCCAGCAGCCCTGACACGTATGGCTACACCTTC
TRBV24-1	TRBJ2-7	NA	NA	CATSDPGNEQYF	TGTGCCACCAGTGATCCGGGGAACGAGCAGTACTTC
TRBV28	TRBJ2-7	NA	NA	CASRSTGHPYEQYF	TGTGCCAGCAGGTCAACGGGACACCCCTACGAGCAGTACTTC
TRBV10-1	TRBJ2-7	NA	TRBD1	CASSDPMDRGGYEQYF	TGCGCCAGCAGTGACCCTATGGACAGGGGAGGCTACGAGCAGTACTTC
TRBV7-2	TRBJ1-4	NA	NA	CASSFGTTNEKLFF	TGTGCCAGCAGCTTCGGGACAACTAATGAAAAACTGTTTTTT
TRBV3-1/TRBV3-2	TRBJ2-3	NA	TRBD2	CASSRRGGTADTQYF	TGTGCCAGCAGCCGTCGGGGGGGAACGGCAGATACGCAGTATTTT
TRBV28	TRBJ2-7	NA	NA	CASSLYEEGLDF	TGTGCCAGCAGTTTATATGAGGAGGGGCTAGACTTC
TRBV28	TRBJ1-3	NA	TRBD1	CASSFQEGAYGNTIYF	TGTGCCAGCAGTTTTCAGGAGGGGGCTTATGGAAACACCATATATTTT
TRBV28	TRBJ2-1	NA	NA	CASSFSGDEQFF	TGTGCCAGCAGTTTTTCCGGGGATGAGCAGTTCTTC
TRBV6-5	TRBJ2-1	NA	TRBD2	CAIRGGTYNEQFF	TGTGCCATACGGGGGGGAACCTACAATGAGCAGTTCTTC
TRBV29-1	TRBJ1-1	NA	TRBD1	CSSTTGGRGAAFF	TGCAGCTCTACGACAGGGGGTCGGGGTGCCGCTTTCTTT
TRBV20-1	TRBJ1-2	NA	NA	CSARDGGYTF	TGCAGTGCTAGAGACGGTGGCTACACCTTC
TRBV7-9	TRBJ1-3	NA	NA	CASSFGGDPGNTIYF	TGTGCCAGCTCGTTCGGGGGGGATCCTGGAAACACCATATATTTT
TRBV29-1	TRBJ2-3	NA	TRBD1	CSAVGTGGYTDTQYF	TGCAGCGCAGTCGGGACAGGGGGATACACAGATACGCAGTATTTT
TRBV6-5	TRBJ1-1	few	TRBD1	CASSIRGAEAFF	TGTGCCAGCAGTATCAGGGGGGCTGAAGCTTTCTTT
TRBV7-2	TRBJ2-1	NA	NA	CASSLSSGSNEQFF	TGTGCCAGCAGCTTAAGTTCAGGTTCCAATGAGCAGTTCTTC
TRBV4-1	TRBJ2-5	NA	NA	CASSQGGGEVAETQYF	TGCGCCAGCAGCCAGGGAGGGGGGGAGGTTGCTGAGACCCAGTACTTC
TRBV4-1	TRBJ2-5	NA	TRBD2	CASSQDSTSGGQETQYF	TGCGCCAGCAGCCAAGATTCAACTAGCGGGGGGCAAGAGACCCAGTACTTC
TRBV15	TRBJ1-1	NA	NA	CATSRVVGRGKTEAFF	TGTGCCACCAGCAGAGTGGTGGGTCGGGGTAAAACTGAAGCTTTCTTT
TRBV15	TRBJ1-2	NA	TRBD1	CATSSDRGGYTF	TGTGCCACCAGCAGTGACAGGGGTGGCTACACCTTC
TRBV6-5	TRBJ2-1	NA	NA	CASSYNRDSANEQFF	TGTGCCAGCAGTTATAACCGGGACTCCGCGAATGAGCAGTTCTTC
TRBV11-2	TRBJ1-1	NA	NA	CASSPGQMGRTEAFF	TGTGCCAGCAGCCCCGGGCAGATGGGGCGCACTGAAGCTTTCTTT
TRBV19	TRBJ1-1	NA	NA	CASSPSNRVLNTEAFF	TGTGCCAGTAGTCCCTCTAACAGGGTCCTAAACACTGAAGCTTTCTTT
TRBV9	TRBJ2-1	NA	TRBD2	CASSLSGTSLYNEQFF	TGTGCCAGCAGCTTATCCGGGACTAGCCTATACAATGAGCAGTTCTTC
TRBV7-9	TRBJ1-4	few	NA	CASSLRGAGNEKLFF	TGTGCCAGCAGCTTACGGGGGGCTGGTAATGAAAAACTGTTTTTT
TRBV6-9	TRBJ2-2	few	NA	CASTPGRDLFANTGELFF	TGTGCCAGCACCCCGGGGCGGGACCTCTTCGCGAACACCGGGGAGCTGTTTTTT
TRBV24-1	TRBJ1-2	NA	NA	CATSDPTGLYGYTF	TGTGCCACCAGTGATCCGACAGGACTCTATGGCTACACCTTC
TRBV19	TRBJ2-3	NA	TRBD2	CATRHPGLSTDTQYF	TGTGCCACTAGGCACCCGGGACTATCCACAGATACGCAGTATTTT
TRBV30	TRBJ2-7	NA	NA	CALARNGDHSYEQYF	TGTGCCCTGGCGAGGAACGGTGACCACTCCTACGAGCAGTACTTC
TRBV28	TRBJ1-5	NA	NA	CAILPGQTSAQHF	TGTGCCATCCTCCCGGGACAAACCTCTGCCCAGCATTTT
TRBV6-5	TRBJ1-6	NA	NA	CASSYSSDSPLHF	TGTGCCAGCAGTTACTCCTCGGATTCACCCCTCCACTTT
TRBV5-6	TRBJ1-5	NA	TRBD1	CASSLGQGNNQPQHF	TGTGCCAGCAGCCTCGGACAGGGGAACAATCAGCCCCAGCATTTT
TRBV6-4	TRBJ2-3	once	NA	CASSAELATDTQYF	TGTGCCAGCAGTGCGGAGCTAGCGACAGATACGCAGTATTTT
TRBV21-1	TRBJ2-5	NA	NA	CASSKALGGAAGTYQETQYF	TGTGCCAGCAGCAAAGCCCTCGGTGGGGCGGCAGGCACGTACCAAGAGACCCAGTACTTC
TRBV24-1	TRBJ2-5	NA	TRBD1	CATLIQGDQETQYF	TGTGCCACCCTTATACAGGGGGACCAAGAGACCCAGTACTTC
TRBV9	TRBJ1-5	NA	NA	CASSVAPKVDRGIVILPQHF	TGTGCCAGCAGCGTAGCCCCGAAAGTGGATAGGGGAATAGTAATATTGCCCCAGCATTTT
TRBV24-1	TRBJ1-5	NA	NA	CATSPVGAGVSNQPQHF	TGTGCCACCAGCCCTGTCGGGGCGGGGGTGAGCAATCAGCCCCAGCATTTT
TRBV7-6	TRBJ2-1	NA	NA	CASSLGGPAQEQFF	TGTGCCAGCAGCTTAGGAGGTCCGGCCCAGGAGCAGTTCTTC
TRBV27	TRBJ1-2	NA	TRBD1	CASSRQDIRPGQIYGYTF	TGTGCCAGCAGTCGGCAAGACATTCGGCCGGGACAGATCTATGGCTACACCTTC
TRBV7-8	TRBJ2-7	NA	NA	CASSSGREQYF	TGTGCCAGCAGCTCAGGGCGCGAGCAGTACTTC
TRBV9	TRBJ1-2	few	NA	CASSLTTGKGYTF	TGTGCCAGCAGCCTAACGACGGGGAAAGGCTACACCTTC
TRBV6-1	TRBJ2-1	NA	NA	CASSERRGPLGEQFF	TGTGCCAGCAGTGAAAGGAGGGGTCCGCTAGGGGAGCAGTTCTTC
TRBV10-3	TRBJ1-3	NA	NA	CAISEGERTGNTIYF	TGTGCCATCAGTGAGGGCGAGAGGACTGGAAACACCATATATTTT
TRBV6-2/TRBV6-3	TRBJ1-1	once	TRBD1	CASSYPTGRTTEAFF	TGTGCCAGCAGTTACCCGACAGGGCGAACGACTGAAGCTTTCTTT
TRBV11-2	TRBJ2-5	NA	TRBD2	CASSGPGTSGGVKTQYF	TGTGCCAGCAGCGGCCCCGGGACTAGCGGGGGAGTGAAGACCCAGTACTTC
TRBV7-8	TRBJ1-6	NA	TRBD1	CASSPGQGGNSPLHF	TGTGCCAGCAGCCCCGGACAGGGAGGAAATTCACCCCTCCACTTT
TRBV6-4	TRBJ1-5	NA	NA	CASSESYSNQPQHF	TGTGCCAGCAGTGAGTCGTATAGCAATCAGCCCCAGCATTTT
TRBV30	TRBJ2-5	NA	TRBD2	CAWGRTSGGRETQYF	TGTGCCTGGGGTCGGACTAGCGGGGGGAGGGAGACCCAGTACTTC